The entry that follows covers one T cell receptor beta chain sequence. The data stem from a study of lymphopenia after photon versus proton radiotherapy. The protocol was immunoSEQ multiplex PCR, while the TCRdb copy is restricted to in-frame clones and leaves out a portion. The table lists 50,000 to 65,000 clones, approximately 86% of them singletons, with 9.5% to 15% in the top ten. Per the germline V gene, CDR1 is SGHTA and CDR2 is FQGNSA. The CDR3 has 14 residues. V lost 2 bases to trimming and J lost 4 bases, with 12 bases between them. This specimen was peripheral blood, taken from a patient treated with proton-based radiotherapy. V and J are TRBV7-2 and TRBJ2-7; weak D call: TRBD1 (5 bases). The clonotype comes from a man older than 75 with esophageal cancer. The CDR3 loop is CASSLLTEAYEQYF. The CDR3 DNA is TGTGCCAGCAGCTTACTGACAGAAGCTTACGAGCAGTACTTC.